What follows are 6 T cell receptor beta chains derived from one specimen sequenced in a study of T-cell memory formation after mild COVID-19. TCRdb recomputed calls from the 5' RACE reads with MiXCR, one row per CDR3 protein. This table holds 530,000 or so distinct CDR3 sequences, 15% to 20% found once. The sample was PBMCs or a T cell subset sorted from them (not recorded which). The receptors derive from an adult woman who had mild COVID-19 (a few samples of this study predate the infection). Cell type and time point are not known.

This clonotype was seen repeatedly, ten times or more. The rearrangement links TRBV7-2 to TRBJ1-2; D not certain. Germline assignment: CDR1 SGHTA and CDR2 FQGNSA. V gave up 0 bases and J gave up 8 bases, with 10 bases separating them. This CDR3 has 13 residues. CDR3 coding DNA: TGTGCCAGCAGCTTAGCGTATGGTGGAGGCTACACCTTC. Amino acid sequence: CASSLAYGGGYTF.

The J gene is TRBJ1-3, the V gene TRBV3-1; TRBD1 might be the D (5 bases). CDR1 and CDR2 (germline): LGHDT, YNNKEL (reference sequence). Trimming cost V 1 base and J 2 bases, with 9 bases left between them. The length of the CDR3 is 15 residues. The CDR3 loop reads CASSQVPRAGNTIYF. The CDR3 nucleotides read TGTGCCAGCAGCCAAGTCCCCAGGGCTGGAAACACCATATATTTT.

V gene TRBV11-2 combines with J gene TRBJ1-1; D uncertain. The CDR3 spans 15 residues. Trimming removed 4 bases from V and 0 bases from J, with 12 bases in between. Germline V gene lookup returns CDR1 SGHAT and CDR2 FQNNGV. CDR3 nucleotides: TGTGCCAGCAGCTCACCGGGTCTCTTGAACACTGAAGCTTTCTTT. It encodes CASSSPGLLNTEAFF.

The chain uses TRBV5-1 and TRBJ2-6, with D hard to call. This CDR3 is built from 18 residues. V gave up 4 bases and J gave up 0 bases, with 17 bases separating them. Germline V gene data show CDR1 as SGHRS and CDR2 as YFSETQ. CDR3: CASSVSTALPSGANVLTF. Written as DNA, the CDR3 is TGCGCCAGCAGCGTGAGCACGGCGTTACCCTCTGGGGCCAACGTCCTGACTTTC.

This clonotype showed up just a few times. The chain uses TRBV7-3 and TRBJ2-3, with 9 nucleotides matching TRBD2. The V gene's germline CDR1 is SGHTA and CDR2 FQGTGA. V lost 2 bases to trimming and J lost 5 bases; unmatched junction nucleotides: 2. This CDR3 spans 14 amino acids. CDR3 loop: CASSLSSGVDTQYF. The CDR3 DNA follows: TGTGCCAGCAGCTTATCTAGCGGGGTAGATACGCAGTATTTT. Complete variable domain (other parts from reference TRBV7-3 and TRBJ2-3): GAGVSQTPSNKVTEKGKYVELRCDPISGHTALYWYRQSLGQGPEFLIYFQGTGAADDSGLPNDRFFAVRPEGSVSTLKIQRTERGDSAVYLCASSLSSGVDTQYFGPGTRLTVL.

This clonotype has a handful of counts. The chain joins TRBV6-2 or TRBV6-3 to TRBJ2-1, with 8 nucleotides matching TRBD2. Per the germline V gene, CDR1 is MNHEY and CDR2 is SVGEGT. Germline trimming cut 5 bases from V and 0 bases from J; bases unmatched to any gene: 12. CDR3 length: 18 residues. CDR3 DNA sequence: TGTGCCAGCAGTCAAACACTAGCGGAATTTCGCTCCTACAATGAGCAGTTCTTC. Translating gives CASSQTLAEFRSYNEQFF.